Listed here is a single T cell receptor beta chain. Its cognate antigen is unknown. The data stem from a study of vaccination effects on CD4 cells after COVID-19. Study as a whole: Participants each got two BNT162b2 or mRNA-1273 vaccine doses.

Produced via immunoSEQ multiplex PCR; TCRdb's table is partial and in-frame only. In the table there are about 61,000 clones, 75% to 85% of which are singletons. Antigen-specific CD4+ T cells were expanded (with viral peptide pools) by the ViraFEST assay ahead of sequencing. Having been cultured for around nine days, the cells underwent CD4+ T cell isolation. Vaccinated participants had no history of SARS-CoV-2 infection and tested negative for nucleocapsid antibodies. Cultures used roughly 2.2 million PBMC per well, about 10 IU/ml IL-2 and about 10 ug/ml peptides. Losses at the gene ends were 1 base for V and 8 bases for J; bases not matched to a gene: 4. The CDR3 is 13 amino acids. Points from the study as a whole: Healthy vaccinees' vaccine-induced clones included only 1 of 255 that recognized common cold coronaviruses.

This TCR was recovered from a human donor who received a COVID-19 vaccine. J is TRBJ1-2 and V is TRBV12-3 or TRBV12-4; 7 nucleotides match TRBD1. The material was CD4+ T cells from PBMCs cultured with HCoV-229E spike peptides, obtained before COVID-19 vaccination. This CDR3 reads CASSLGAGGGYTF. The CDR3 DNA follows: TGTGCCAGCAGTTTAGGAGCAGGGGGAGGCTACACCTTC.